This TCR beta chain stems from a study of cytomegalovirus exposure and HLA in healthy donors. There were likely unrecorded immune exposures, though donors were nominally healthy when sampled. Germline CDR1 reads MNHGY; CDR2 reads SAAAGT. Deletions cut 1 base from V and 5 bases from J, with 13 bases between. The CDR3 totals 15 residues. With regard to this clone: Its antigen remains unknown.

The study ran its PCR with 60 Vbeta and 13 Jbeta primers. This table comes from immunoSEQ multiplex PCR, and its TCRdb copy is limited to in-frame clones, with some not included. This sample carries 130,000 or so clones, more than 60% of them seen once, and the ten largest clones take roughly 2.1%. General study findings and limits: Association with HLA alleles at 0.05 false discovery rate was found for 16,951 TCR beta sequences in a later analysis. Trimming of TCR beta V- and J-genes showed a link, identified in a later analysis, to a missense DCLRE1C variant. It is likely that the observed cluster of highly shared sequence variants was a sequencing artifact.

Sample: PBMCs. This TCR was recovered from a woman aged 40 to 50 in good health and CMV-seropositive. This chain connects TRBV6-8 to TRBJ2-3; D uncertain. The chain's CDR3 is CASSYCPSARDTQYF. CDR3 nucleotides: TGTGCCAGCAGTTACTGCCCGTCAGCTAGAGATACGCAGTATTTT.